One and the same sample provided the 14 T cell receptor beta chains below, sequenced in a study of T cells in Graves' hyperthyroidism and ophthalmopathy. From RNA transcripts, TCR beta CDR3 regions were amplified. TCR CDR3 underwent first-round RT-PCR with the HTBI primer set. Each CDR3 protein gets one entry after TCRdb re-called the multiplex PCR reads with MiXCR. Among some 580,000 distinct CDR3 sequences listed, about a sixth were seen once. Source material: blood. Receptors originate from a woman in her forties with Graves' ophthalmopathy.

As to this clonotype: One end of the junction varies from germline; a read error may be responsible. The chain uses TRBV7-7 and TRBJ2-1; 12 bases agree with TRBD2. Germline V gene data show CDR1 as SSHAT and CDR2 as FNYEAQ (reference sequence). This CDR3 contains 15 residues. CDR3 region: CASSLTGLAGDEQFF. The CDR3 nucleotides are TGTGCTAGCAGCTTAACGGGACTAGCGGGCGATGAGCAGTTCTTC.

The table lists this clonotype with many counts. The CDR3 region has the DNA TGTGCCAGCAGCTCAGGGGGCCGGAATGAGCAGTTCTTC. Translated: CASSSGGRNEQFF. The chain uses TRBV7-9 and TRBJ2-1, with 8 nucleotides matching TRBD1. Per germline, CDR1 SEHNR and CDR2 FQNEAQ (reference sequence). The CDR3 sequence is 13 residues long. The V gene end was trimmed by 4 bases and the J gene end by 7 bases; junction bases not matched to a gene: 3. Supplemented by reference TRBV7-9 and TRBJ2-1, the full variable domain reads DTGVSQNPRHKITKRGQNVTFRCDPISEHNRLYWYRQTLGQGPEFLTYFQNEAQLEKSRLLSDRFSAERPKGSFSTLEIQRTEQGDSAMYLCASSSGGRNEQFFGPGTRLTVL.

The chain links TRBV12-3 or TRBV12-4 to TRBJ1-4; D unclear. The CDR3 consists of 12 residues. V was pared by 3 bases and J by 10 bases, with 9 bases between. CDR3 sequence reads: CASSFRIGKLFF. The CDR3 bases are TGTGCCAGCAGTTTCCGGATCGGAAAACTGTTTTTT.

On this clonotype: A clone one base away is much larger, so this may be a read error. V is TRBV11-2 and J is TRBJ2-1, with D perhaps matching TRBD1 (6 bases). The ends were cut back, 5 bases at V and 9 bases at J, with 14 bases in the middle. This CDR3 contains 13 residues. Germline CDR1 is SGHAT and CDR2 is FQNNGV. The CDR3 sequence is CASSQGFDGEQFF. Written as DNA, the CDR3 is TGTGCCAGCAGCCAGGGGTTCGACGGTGAGCAGTTCTTC.

V usage is TRBV28 and J usage is TRBJ1-5, with D perhaps matching TRBD1 (6 bases). Trimming removed 11 bases at V and 3 bases at J, with 23 bases between. The CDR3 is 16 amino acids. The germline V gene encodes CDR1 MDHEN and CDR2 SYDVKM. The CDR3 bases are TGTGCCGCAACCCTGGGGGGCGGACAGCCCAATCAGCCCCAGCATTTT. Amino acid sequence: CAATLGGGQPNQPQHF.

Comment on this clonotype: A much larger clone is a single base away; this may be a read error. The chain couples TRBV20-1 to TRBJ2-1; TRBD2 might be the D (5 bases). There are 16 residues in the CDR3. Germline V gene lookup returns CDR1 DFQATT and CDR2 SNEGSKA (reference sequence). The V and J ends lost 3 bases and 0 bases respectively, with 15 bases between them. CDR3 in amino acids: CSARKTTRSSYNEQFF. CDR3 sequence (DNA): TGCAGTGCTAGGAAGACTACCCGGAGCTCCTACAATGAGCAGTTCTTC.

This clonotype was detected only a few times. The CDR3 DNA follows: TGCAGCGCCGGGACAGGGGCTGGCTACACCTTC. It is translated as CSAGTGAGYTF. This rearrangement joins TRBV29-1 to TRBJ1-2, with 10 bases lining up with TRBD1. Trimming cost V 7 bases and J 7 bases; bases outside gene matches: 3. The length of the CDR3 is 11 residues. CDR1 and CDR2 from the germline V gene are SQVTM and ANQGSEA.

The genes are TRBV20-1 and TRBJ1-6, with 9 bases fitting TRBD1. V was pared by 2 bases and J by 9 bases, with 5 bases of the junction left unmatched. This CDR3 region has 14 residues. Per the germline V gene, CDR1 is DFQATT and CDR2 is SNEGSKA (reference sequence). As DNA, the CDR3 is TGCAGTGCTAGAATGACAGGGGGAAGTTCACCCCTCCACTTT. This codes for CSARMTGGSSPLHF.

This clonotype showed up just a few times. This rearrangement joins TRBV6-1 to TRBJ1-1, with TRBD1 matching over 9 bases. The length of the CDR3 is 16 residues. Germline loops: CDR1 MNHNS, CDR2 SASEGT. The junction had 10 bases not matched to a gene; V was cut back by 2 bases and J by 6 bases. The CDR3 sequence: CASSETGTGISAEAFF. The CDR3 region has the DNA TGTGCCAGCAGTGAAACGGGGACAGGGATATCCGCTGAAGCTTTCTTT.

This rearrangement joins TRBV19 to TRBJ2-3; 8 bases are shared with TRBD1. This CDR3 comprises 16 residues. CDR1 is LNHDA, CDR2 SQIVND, per germline (reference sequence). With 7 bases clipped from V and 4 bases from J, the junction kept 13 bases outside the gene matches. The chain's CDR3 is CASTPMGRGLADTQYF. CDR3 coding DNA: TGTGCCAGTACCCCCATGGGCAGGGGGCTTGCAGATACGCAGTATTTT.

This clonotype was detected ten times or more. The chain couples TRBV30 to TRBJ1-3, with a weak D call TRBD1 (5 bases). Between the trimmed V and J ends, which lost 8 bases and 2 bases, there was a span of 13 bases. CDR1 and CDR2 from the germline V gene are GTSNPN and SVGIG (reference sequence). The length of the CDR3 is 13 residues. CDR3 nucleotide sequence: TGTGCCGGATCTCAGGGACCTGGAAACACCATATATTTT. Its protein is CAGSQGPGNTIYF.

This clonotype has more than one count but fewer than ten. This chain links TRBV3-1 with TRBJ2-3; 8 bases map to TRBD2. After removal of 0 bases from V and 2 bases from J, the junction contained 7 bases not matched to a gene. This CDR3 has 17 residues. Germline assignment: CDR1 LGHDT and CDR2 YNNKEL (reference sequence). The CDR3 region is CASSQEKRELHTDTQYF. The CDR3 bases are TGTGCCAGCAGCCAAGAAAAGCGGGAGCTTCACACAGATACGCAGTATTTT.

The chain links TRBV18 to TRBJ2-1, with 9 bases matching TRBD2. V lost 3 bases and J lost 5; bases outside the gene matches: 20. The CDR3 totals 20 residues. Germline V gene sequence: CDR1 KGHSH, CDR2 LQKENI. The CDR3 DNA reads TGTGCCAGCTCACCCTCACTCCGCGGCGGGAGGGCCCTTGGCAACAATGAGCAGTTCTTC. Translation gives CASSPSLRGGRALGNNEQFF.

V and J are TRBV18 and TRBJ2-5, with D perhaps assigned TRBD1 or TRBD2 (6 bases each). Trimming left V 0 bases short and J 4 bases short, with 12 bases between. This CDR3 region has 15 residues. Per the germline V gene, CDR1 is KGHSH and CDR2 is LQKENI. The CDR3 coding sequence is TGTGCCAGCTCACCACCGAGCAGGGGAGGAGAGACCCAGTACTTC. The encoded protein is CASSPPSRGGETQYF.